The 13 T cell receptor beta chains below were found in one sample sequenced in a study of blood T cell repertoires in COVID-19. Only in-frame clones appear in the TCRdb table, and some are missing; sequencing was by immunoSEQ multiplex PCR. The sample lists 150,000 to 200,000 clones; roughly nine tenths were seen once. Sequencing used peripheral blood. Receptor source: a woman in her sixties or seventies with acute or convalescent COVID-19.

This chain uses TRBV12-3 or TRBV12-4 with TRBJ1-5, with 8 bases that match TRBD1. This CDR3 has 13 residues. After removal of 6 bases from V and 7 bases from J, the junction contained 5 bases not matched to a gene. The DNA for the CDR3 is TGTGCCAGCAGCCAAGACAGGGGACAGCCCCAGCATTTT. This gives the protein CASSQDRGQPQHF.

Of note for this clone: Other DNA sequences from this sample encode an identical CDR3 as well. This chain links TRBV5-1 with TRBJ1-1, with 7 bases fitting TRBD1. V was clipped by 0 bases and J by 1 base; unmatched bases: 3. From germline, CDR1 is SGHRS and CDR2 YFSETQ. This CDR3 region has 15 residues. CDR3 DNA sequence: TGCGCCAGCAGCTTGGCTGGGACAGCGAACACTGAAGCTTTCTTT. Translating it yields CASSLAGTANTEAFF.

The V call is TRBV9, the J call TRBJ1-1; TRBD1 aligns across 7 bases. V lost 0 bases to trimming and J lost 10 bases; unmatched junction nucleotides: 6. Per germline, CDR1 SGDLS and CDR2 YYNGEE. The CDR3 length is 13 residues. The CDR3 DNA is TGTGCCAGCAGCGTAGCTACAGGGGATCGAGCTTTCTTT. It is translated as CASSVATGDRAFF.

The J gene is TRBJ2-1, the V gene TRBV28; 8 nucleotides line up with TRBD2. This CDR3 is built from 15 residues. Germline V CDR1 and CDR2: MDHEN, SYDVKM. Trimming cost V 6 bases and J 6 bases; bases outside gene matches: 10. The CDR3 sequence is CASRNPGLVINEQFF. The CDR3 region has the DNA TGTGCCAGCAGAAATCCGGGACTAGTAATCAATGAGCAGTTCTTC.

The gene calls are TRBV7-6 and TRBJ1-5; 9 bases are shared with TRBD1. J lost 7 bases, V lost 0 bases, and 4 bases had no gene match. Germline V gene lookup returns CDR1 SGHVS and CDR2 FNYEAQ. This CDR3 spans 15 amino acids. CDR3 nucleotides: TGTGCCAGCAGCTTAGCGGACAGGGGAGGCCAGCCCCAGCATTTT. As protein: CASSLADRGGQPQHF.

The genes are TRBV7-9 and TRBJ1-5; D unresolved. Germline V CDR1 and CDR2: SEHNR, FQNEAQ (reference sequence). V lost 1 base to trimming and J lost 7 bases, with 11 bases between them. The CDR3 has 14 residues. The CDR3, as DNA: TGTGCCAGCAGCTTAGACGGGAAAAACCAGCCCCAGCATTTT. Residues: CASSLDGKNQPQHF.

This clone was seen just once. The chain couples TRBV6-1 to TRBJ2-5; 11 bases fit TRBD1. This CDR3 has 16 residues. J lost 5 bases, V lost 2 bases, and 7 bases had no gene match. The germline CDR1 and CDR2 sequences are MNHNS and SASEGT. The CDR3 DNA reads TGTGCCAGCAGTGAATCTTGGACAGGGGGCCGTGAGACCCAGTACTTC. This translates into CASSESWTGGRETQYF.

The chain carries TRBV19 and TRBJ1-5; possibly TRBD1 for D (6 bases). CDR1 LNHDA and CDR2 SQIVND come from the germline V gene (reference sequence). CDR3 length: 14 residues. V was pared by 8 bases and J by 5 bases, with 16 bases between. DNA of the CDR3: TGTGCCAGTGCACAAGGGACACTTTATCAGCCCCAGCATTTT. Protein: CASAQGTLYQPQHF.

The chain is built from TRBV2 and TRBJ1-3; TRBD1 might be the D (5 bases). Trimming pared 5 bases from V and 0 bases from J, leaving 11 bases between. The germline gives CDR1 SNHLY, CDR2 FYNNEI. There are 15 residues in the CDR3. DNA of the CDR3: TGTGCCAGCAGTTGGGGCCAGTCCTCTGGAAACACCATATATTTT. Protein sequence: CASSWGQSSGNTIYF.

The chain combines TRBV14 with TRBJ2-1; weak D call: TRBD2 (6 bases). The CDR3 covers 17 residues. Germline V gene data show CDR1 as SGHDN and CDR2 as FVKESK. Trimming shortened V by 1 base and J by 6 bases, and 19 bases separated the two germline ends. CDR3 coding DNA: TGTGCCAGCAGCCAAGGCCCGGTCGCGGGGCTGGGCAATGAGCAGTTCTTC. Its translation is CASSQGPVAGLGNEQFF.

Concerning this clone itself: This specimen includes other DNA sequences encoding the same CDR3. The chain couples TRBV11-2 to TRBJ2-2; 14 bases fit TRBD2. Trimming at V came to 5 bases and at J to 6 bases, leaving 5 bases not matched to a gene. CDR3 size: 16 residues. Germline lookup yields CDR1 SGHAT and CDR2 FQNNGV. The DNA for the CDR3 is TGTGCCAGCAGCCCGGGACTAGCGGGAGTGGCCGGGGAGCTGTTTTTT. Protein: CASSPGLAGVAGELFF.

The chain combines TRBV6-1 with TRBJ1-2; D is unclear. Trimming took 1 base from V and 4 from J, leaving 7 bases between them. Germline CDR1 and CDR2: MNHNS and SASEGT. The CDR3 is 13 amino acids. The CDR3 is CASSEGHSYGYTF. As DNA, the CDR3 is TGTGCCAGCAGTGAAGGTCACTCCTATGGCTACACCTTC.

V and J are TRBV6-2 or TRBV6-3 and TRBJ2-7; 8 positions agree with TRBD2. The germline CDR1 and CDR2 sequences are MNHEY and SVGEGT. V lost 4 bases and J lost 0; bases outside the gene matches: 5. This CDR3 has 15 residues. The DNA of the CDR3 is TGTGCCAGCAGTTCGCTAGCGGGTATCTCCTACGAGCAGTACTTC. This gives the protein CASSSLAGISYEQYF.